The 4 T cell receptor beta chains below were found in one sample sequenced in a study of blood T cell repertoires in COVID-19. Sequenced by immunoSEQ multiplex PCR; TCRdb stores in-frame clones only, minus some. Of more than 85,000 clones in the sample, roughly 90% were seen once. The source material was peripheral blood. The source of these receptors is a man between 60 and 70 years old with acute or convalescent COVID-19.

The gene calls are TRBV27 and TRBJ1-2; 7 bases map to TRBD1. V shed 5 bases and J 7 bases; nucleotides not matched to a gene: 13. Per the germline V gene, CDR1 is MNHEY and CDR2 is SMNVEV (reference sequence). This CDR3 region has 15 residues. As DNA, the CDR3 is TGTGCCAGCAGTCCGAGGGACAGTCTTACGGGTGGCTACACCTTC. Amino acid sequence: CASSPRDSLTGGYTF.

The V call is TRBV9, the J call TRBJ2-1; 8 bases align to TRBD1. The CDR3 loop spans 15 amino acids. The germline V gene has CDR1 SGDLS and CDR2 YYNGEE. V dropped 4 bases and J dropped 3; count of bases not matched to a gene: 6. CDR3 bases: TGTGCCAGCAGCCTCCGACAGGGGAACTACAATGAGCAGTTCTTC. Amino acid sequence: CASSLRQGNYNEQFF. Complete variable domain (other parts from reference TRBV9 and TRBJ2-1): DSGVTQTPKHLITATGQRVTLRCSPRSGDLSVYWYQQSLDQGLQFLIQYYNGEERAKGNILERFSAQQFPDLHSELNLSSLELGDSALYFCASSLRQGNYNEQFFGPGTRLTVL.

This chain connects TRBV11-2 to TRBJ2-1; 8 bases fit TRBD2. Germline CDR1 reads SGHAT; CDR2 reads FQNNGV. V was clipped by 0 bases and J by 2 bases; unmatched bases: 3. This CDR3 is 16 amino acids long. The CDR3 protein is CASSLELAGTYNEQFF. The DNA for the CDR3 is TGTGCCAGCAGCTTAGAGCTAGCGGGTACCTACAATGAGCAGTTCTTC. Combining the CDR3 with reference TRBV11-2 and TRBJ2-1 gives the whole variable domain EAGVAQSPRYKIIEKRQSVAFWCNPISGHATLYWYQQILGQGPKLLIQFQNNGVVDDSQLPKDRFSAERLKGVDSTLKIQPAKLEDSAVYLCASSLELAGTYNEQFFGPGTRLTVL.

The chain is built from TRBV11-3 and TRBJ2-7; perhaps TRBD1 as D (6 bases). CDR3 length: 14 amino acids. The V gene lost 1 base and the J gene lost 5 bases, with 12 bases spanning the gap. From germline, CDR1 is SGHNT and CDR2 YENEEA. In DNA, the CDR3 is TGTGCCAGCAGCTTAGTGGCAGGGGTCAACGAGCAGTACTTC. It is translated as CASSLVAGVNEQYF. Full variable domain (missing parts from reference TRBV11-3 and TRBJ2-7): EAGVVQSPRYKIIEKKQPVAFWCNPISGHNTLYWYLQNLGQGPELLIRYENEEAVDDSQLPKDRFSAERLKGVDSTLKIQPAELGDSAVYLCASSLVAGVNEQYFGPGTRLTVT.